The 20 T cell receptor beta chains given below trace back to one sample, sequenced in a study of regulatory T cells in long-lasting Graves disease. Regarding time point: newly diagnosed GD, antithyroid drugs for less than 3 months. The TCR library was made from RNA that had been extracted from PBMCs in TRIzol. Library construction for TCR beta used iRepertoire HTBI primers and Arm-PCR of CDR3 regions. TCRdb recomputed calls from the multiplex PCR reads with MiXCR, one row per CDR3 protein. Found here are roughly 560,000 distinct CDR3 sequences, around 12% of them singletons; the top ten hold more than 8%. A further study also used this sample, focusing on T cells in Graves' hyperthyroidism and ophthalmopathy.

The sequencing here drew on peripheral blood mononuclear cells (PBMCs), taken at new diagnosis, from a patient treated with antithyroid drugs. Receptor source: a young woman with Graves disease.

This clonotype has a count of ten or more. V and J are TRBV12-3 or TRBV12-4 and TRBJ1-3; 8 bases match TRBD1. This CDR3 contains 15 residues. V shed 8 bases and J 0 bases; nucleotides not matched to a gene: 6. The CDR3 here is CASGGQAFSGNTIYF. The CDR3 bases are TGTGCCAGCGGGGGACAGGCGTTCTCTGGAAACACCATATATTTT.

There are many counts of this clonotype. The gene calls are TRBV7-9 and TRBJ2-1; TRBD1 aligns across 7 bases. The CDR3 contains 17 residues. The germline gives CDR1 SEHNR, CDR2 FQNEAQ (reference sequence). Trimming cost V 0 bases and J 3 bases; bases outside gene matches: 8. The chain's CDR3 is CASSLASRRDSYNEQFF. The DNA for the CDR3 is TGTGCCAGCAGCTTAGCCTCACGTCGGGACAGCTACAATGAGCAGTTCTTC. The variable domain in full, with the rest retrieved from reference TRBV7-9 and TRBJ2-1, is DTGVSQNPRHKITKRGQNVTFRCDPISEHNRLYWYRQTLGQGPEFLTYFQNEAQLEKSRLLSDRFSAERPKGSFSTLEIQRTEQGDSAMYLCASSLASRRDSYNEQFFGPGTRLTVL.

This clonotype was detected ten times or more. The genes are TRBV20-1 and TRBJ1-1; D may be TRBD1 (5 bases). The length of the CDR3 is 14 residues. The V gene lost 4 bases and the J gene lost 10 bases, with 22 bases spanning the gap. Germline-derived CDR1 and CDR2 are DFQATT and SNEGSKA (reference sequence). CDR3 protein: CSANGHNRSGGAFF. The CDR3 DNA reads TGCAGTGCTAACGGGCACAACCGGTCTGGGGGAGCTTTCTTT.

This clonotype has ten or more counts. The chain recombines TRBV30 with TRBJ1-1, with D tentatively TRBD1 (5 bases). V lost 1 base, J lost 1 base, and 7 bases lay in between. CDR3 size: 13 residues. Germline lookup yields CDR1 GTSNPN and CDR2 SVGIG (reference sequence). The CDR3 DNA reads as TGTGCCTGGAGTGGGGGCGGGAACACTGAAGCTTTCTTT. This gives the protein CAWSGGGNTEAFF.

This clonotype appeared many times. This sequence joins TRBV20-1 and TRBJ2-7; no clear D gene. V was trimmed by 7 bases and J by 5 bases, leaving 18 bases between them. This CDR3 is built from 13 residues. The germline gives CDR1 DFQATT, CDR2 SNEGSKA (reference sequence). The CDR3 sequence: CSVTRPSEDEQYF. CDR3 coding DNA: TGCAGTGTTACCAGGCCCAGTGAGGACGAGCAGTACTTC.

This chain uses TRBV27 with TRBJ2-3; TRBD1 aligns across 10 bases. Germline V gene data show CDR1 as MNHEY and CDR2 as SMNVEV (reference sequence). The CDR3 extends over 13 amino acids. Germline trimming cut 10 bases from V and 4 bases from J; bases unmatched to any gene: 5. The DNA of the CDR3 is TGTGCCACCTCCGGGACAGGGGCAGATACGCAGTATTTT. Translating it yields CATSGTGADTQYF.

This clonotype was found many times. This rearrangement joins TRBV6-2 or TRBV6-3 to TRBJ2-1; 10 nucleotides align to TRBD1. The V segment lost 4 bases and the J segment 0 bases; nucleotides outside the gene matches: 18. CDR1 and CDR2 from the germline V gene are MNHEY and SVGEGT. CDR3 length equals 21 residues. The CDR3 nucleotides read TGTGCCAGCAGTTTCTCCTCCGGGGACAGGGGCCCGCTTCACTCCTACAATGAGCAGTTCTTC. It is translated as CASSFSSGDRGPLHSYNEQFF.

This clonotype appeared many times. The chain uses TRBV11-2 and TRBJ1-1; D gene ambiguous. V lost 4 bases and J lost 3, with 15 bases in between. Germline lookup yields CDR1 SGHAT and CDR2 FQNNGV. This CDR3 comprises 15 residues. As DNA, the CDR3 is TGTGCCAGCAGCTCATTAAAGGGAGAGGACACTGAAGCTTTCTTT. Its translation: CASSSLKGEDTEAFF. Filled out from reference TRBV11-2 and TRBJ1-1, the complete variable domain reads EAGVAQSPRYKIIEKRQSVAFWCNPISGHATLYWYQQILGQGPKLLIQFQNNGVVDDSQLPKDRFSAERLKGVDSTLKIQPAKLEDSAVYLCASSSLKGEDTEAFFGQGTRLTVV.

This clonotype was counted many times. This sequence joins TRBV5-1 and TRBJ1-2; weak D call: TRBD1 (5 bases). V was shortened by 2 bases and J by 6 bases, with 14 bases between the two germline ends. The germline gives CDR1 SGHRS, CDR2 YFSETQ. The CDR3 totals 14 residues. This CDR3 is CASSFGGGEDGYTF. In DNA, the CDR3 is TGCGCCAGCAGCTTCGGCGGAGGGGAGGATGGCTACACCTTC.

This clonotype was counted at least ten times. The J gene is TRBJ2-3, the V gene TRBV18; 7 bases align to TRBD1. Germline CDR1 reads KGHSH; CDR2 reads LQKENI. This CDR3 has 15 amino acids. J lost 4 bases, V lost 4 bases, and 8 bases had no gene match. The CDR3 DNA sequence: TGTGCCAGCTCACAGGACAGGTTACGAGCAGATACGCAGTATTTT. It codes for CASSQDRLRADTQYF. Variable domain in full (rest from reference TRBV18 and TRBJ2-3): NAGVMQNPRHLVRRRGQEARLRCSPMKGHSHVYWYRQLPEEGLKFMVYLQKENIIDESGMPKERFSAEFPKEGPSILRIQQVVRGDSAAYFCASSQDRLRADTQYFGPGTRLTVL.

This clonotype was seen repeatedly, ten times or more. This chain connects TRBV20-1 to TRBJ2-7, with D perhaps matching TRBD1 (5 bases). The CDR3 consists of 16 residues. Trimming stripped 3 bases from V and 0 bases from J, with 18 bases between. From germline, CDR1 is DFQATT and CDR2 SNEGSKA (reference sequence). CDR3 in DNA: TGCAGTGCTAGCATCGGTTGGTCAGGGTCCTCCTACGAGCAGTACTTC. Amino acid sequence: CSASIGWSGSSYEQYF.

In this sample, this clonotype turned up many times. V gene TRBV5-1 combines with J gene TRBJ2-6; D is unresolved. The CDR3 loop spans 15 amino acids. V lost 0 bases, J lost 2 bases, and 6 bases lay in between. Per germline, CDR1 SGHRS and CDR2 YFSETQ. The CDR3 here is CASSLGPAGANVLTF. In DNA, the CDR3 is TGCGCCAGCAGCTTGGGTCCGGCTGGGGCCAACGTCCTGACTTTC.

This clonotype showed up many times. This chain connects TRBV2 to TRBJ2-2; 8 nucleotides match TRBD1. This CDR3 comprises 16 residues. CDR1 SNHLY and CDR2 FYNNEI come from the germline V gene. V gave up 1 base and J gave up 3 bases; unmatched junction bases: 4. The CDR3 sequence: CASSEVRTGYTGELFF. The CDR3 nucleotides read TGTGCCAGCAGTGAAGTGAGGACAGGGTACACCGGGGAGCTGTTTTTT.

This clonotype was seen at least ten times. This chain connects TRBV7-2 to TRBJ2-1, with D hard to call. The germline gives CDR1 SGHTA, CDR2 FQGNSA. The CDR3 covers 14 residues. Trimming cost V 5 bases and J 5 bases, with 13 bases left between them. The CDR3 coding sequence is TGTGCCAGCAGCCCGACCCGGACCCACAATGAGCAGTTCTTC. Translating gives CASSPTRTHNEQFF.

The CDR3 coding sequence is TGTGCCAGCAGACCCTTCGGCACGCCAATGGGCTATGGCTACACCTTC. Protein: CASRPFGTPMGYGYTF. The chain uses TRBV28 and TRBJ1-2; no firm D call. The V gene's germline CDR1 is MDHEN and CDR2 SYDVKM. Trimming took 6 bases from V and 4 from J, leaving 21 bases between them. The CDR3 spans 16 residues.

This clonotype came up many times. This sequence joins TRBV7-9 and TRBJ1-6, with a tentative D call TRBD1 (6 bases). Germline CDR1 and CDR2: SEHNR and FQNEAQ (reference sequence). CDR3 length equals 15 residues. V was shortened by 1 base and J by 9 bases, with 13 bases between the two germline ends. In nucleotides, the CDR3 is TGTGCCAGCAGCTTAGACAGGGTGACACCTTCACCCCTCCACTTT. Residues: CASSLDRVTPSPLHF.

This clonotype was counted only a few times. CDR3: CASSYSSAGRKNIQYF. The DNA of the CDR3 is TGTGCCAGCAGTTACTCGTCGGCAGGGCGGAAAAACATTCAGTACTTC. This rearrangement joins TRBV6-2 or TRBV6-3 to TRBJ2-4; tentatively, D is TRBD1 (5 bases). Per the germline V gene, CDR1 is MNHEY and CDR2 is SVGEGT. V lost 0 bases and J 4 bases, leaving 13 bases between the germline ends. The CDR3 length is 16 residues.

V usage is TRBV2 and J usage is TRBJ2-7; perhaps TRBD1 as D (5 bases). Germline V gives CDR1 SNHLY, CDR2 FYNNEI. Trimming cost V 8 bases and J 3 bases, with 8 bases left between them. The CDR3 consists of 11 residues. DNA for the CDR3: TGTGCCAGCGGGGCCTTCTACGAGCAGTACTTC. As protein: CASGAFYEQYF. Variable domain in full (rest from reference TRBV2 and TRBJ2-7): EPEVTQTPSHQVTQMGQEVILRCVPISNHLYFYWYRQILGQKVEFLVSFYNNEISEKSEIFDDQFSVERPDGSNFTLKIRSTKLEDSAMYFCASGAFYEQYFGPGTRLTVT.

This clonotype was seen at least ten times. The chain has TRBV12-3 or TRBV12-4 and TRBJ2-6; maybe TRBD1 (5 bases). Deletions cut 10 bases from V and 0 bases from J, with 19 bases between. The CDR3 extends over 17 amino acids. The CDR3, as DNA: TGTGCCATCAATAGGGGCACTTCCCTCTCTGGGGCCAACGTCCTGACTTTC. Encoded protein: CAINRGTSLSGANVLTF.

This clonotype has ten or more counts. V and J are TRBV7-2 and TRBJ2-7, with 7 bases that match TRBD2. Trimming at V came to 2 bases and at J to 3 bases, leaving 4 bases not matched to a gene. The germline CDR1 and CDR2 sequences are SGHTA and FQGNSA. This CDR3 region has 14 residues. The DNA of the CDR3 is TGTGCCAGCAGCTTACGACTAGCAGGCTACGAGCAGTACTTC. It codes for CASSLRLAGYEQYF.